The clone carrying this T cell receptor beta chain came up many times. Trimming removed 3 bases from V and 9 bases from J; junction bases left unmatched: 11. The CDR3 is 15 amino acids. Each CDR3 protein is one row after TCRdb ran MiXCR on the 5' RACE reads. The sample shows about 39,000 distinct CDR3 sequences, 6% to 7.5% of them seen only once. This specimen belongs to a study of T-cell memory formation after mild COVID-19. Overall study: TCR clusters were largely donor specific.

Sequencing was performed on PBMCs or a T cell subset sorted from them (not recorded which). V gene TRBV12-3 or TRBV12-4 combines with J gene TRBJ2-3; 8 nucleotides line up with TRBD2. The receptor comes from an adult who had mild COVID-19 (a few samples of this study predate the infection). Cell type and time point are not known. The CDR3 reads CASSFPGRGERTQYF. The CDR3 nucleotides are TGTGCCAGCAGTTTCCCGGGGCGGGGGGAGCGAACGCAGTATTTT.